The source of this T cell receptor beta chain is a study of molecular identifiers for immune sequencing clone quantification (dated by TCRdb to 2016 to 2019). For the study in its entirety: In a replicate experiment, RNA from about 21,000 or 97,000 naive CD8 T cells was split into five aliquots, four of which were sequenced. CD8 T cells were used in a methods study to benchmark molecular-identifier clustering-based TCR repertoire sequencing (MIDCIRS) and TCR RNA copy counting. Study-wide findings and limitations: Spiked-in Jurkat TCR RNA (around nine copies' worth), which is not part of the donor repertoire, was contained in the naive libraries. Modeling estimated 3 to 3.5 recovered TCR RNA copies per cell, compared with approximately 10 by digital PCR, which implies roughly 30% capture efficiency. Highly expanded clone sizes could be underestimated if identical TCR molecules share a barcode. In CMV-specific effector cells, clones with more than 20 RNA copies accounted for over 99% of molecules, whereas in naive cells such clones accounted for under 1%. A single cell's worth of spiked-in Jurkat TCR RNA was reported detectable even among some 920,000 naive CD8 T cells. When barcode sub-clustering was left out, chimeric consensus sequences inflated TCR diversity, with chimeras reaching as high as 47%.

This clonotype was counted ten times or more. There is no known antigen for this receptor. The sample holds no much larger clone one base away, and base qualities are not on file. The protocol used for the library was PCR. TCRdb shows the sequencer as Illumina HiSeq 4000. Preparation of bulk TCR libraries followed a previously described approach, with the TCR primers listed in Table S5. Total RNA was purified with the Qiagen AllPrep DNA/RNA kit. Before analysis, reads from multiple sequencing runs of the same library were pooled. Under the source paper's analysis protocol: Reads were retained only if the reads had an exact TCR constant sequence, and the retained reads were trimmed to 150 nt and grouped according to their 12-nt molecular barcodes. Within each barcode group, reads were sub-clustered at a 15% Levenshtein threshold, and quality-weighted consensus sequences were built per RNA molecule. Non-functional sequences were excluded, and lower-count sequences lying one edit away from another sequence were also excluded. Barcode sub-clusters with fewer than 20% of the maximum read count were removed, based on fitting two negative binomial distributions. Clones were called with MiXCR by TCRdb after fastp trimmed the public reads at Q25, and only in-frame beta chains were retained. Rows with a matching CDR3 protein are joined into one entry that keeps the most common DNA and genes. These V and J calls originate from TCRdb's pipeline instead of the authors' own analysis. For this sample the table gives more than 250,000 distinct CDR3 sequences, of which about 21% were detected only once. Approximately 0.8% of the sample is in the top ten clones.

Libraries of naive CD8 T cells were generated from roughly 21,000 to 960,000 sorted cells, with 10%, 30% or 50% of the purified RNA used. On a BD FACSAria II, naive CD8 T cells were FACS-sorted as CD8+CD4-CCR7+CD45RA+ and collected into RLT Plus buffer. Roughly ten TCR copies' worth of Jurkat RNA were spiked into roughly 20,000-1,000,000 naive CD8 T cell samples to test detection sensitivity. Enrichment of CD8 T cells was performed with RosetteSep CD8+ T Cell Enrichment Cocktail and Ficoll-Paque, after which ACK red cell lysis was carried out. Via the germline V gene (reference sequence), CDR1 is MNHEY and CDR2 SMNVEV. Trimming costs V 4 bases and J 5 bases, and their ends lie 12 bases apart. The CDR3 measures 13 amino acids from cysteine to phenylalanine. Only the CDR3 DNA stays, 39 bases, in frame from base 1.

The sample was naive CD8+ T cells from blood, with Jurkat cell RNA spiked in. Taken with the paper, the label for cell subset or site translates to: FACS-sorted CD8+CD4-CCR7+CD45RA+ naive T cells. The clonotype originates from a human donor in good health. Some libraries in this study had Jurkat cell RNA spiked in. This receptor chain uses TRBV27 and TRBJ2-7, with a tentative D gene TRBD1 over 5 matching bases. For the CDR3, the sequence is CASSWTPGHEQYF. The bases read TGTGCCAGCAGTTGGACACCCGGCCACGAGCAGTACTTC.